This note documents a single TCR beta chain sequence. This receptor's antigen is unknown. Per-nucleotide qualities are absent, and no much larger clonotype sits a single base away. This entry is derived from a study of human T cells and chemical hapten exposure (dated by TCRdb to the early 2020s). The study in broad terms: For sensitization, 2% DPC in acetone was applied to a 2 cm by 2 cm area of upper inner arm skin. Weekly therapeutic DPC doses were additionally applied to the scalp of patients throughout the roughly 22-week study period. Patch testing on the upper back used Finn chambers containing 0.01% DPC, with scoring done after 6 days according to International Contact Dermatitis Research Group standards. The patient cohort, mostly female, included alopecia areata with under or over 50% scalp involvement, alopecia totalis and alopecia universalis. Libraries were combined into a pool for sequencing, and differences in TCR yield between samples came mainly from small differences in library volumes within the pool. Peripheral blood TCR repertoire changes were tracked in vivo in alopecia patients during primary and secondary sensitization to the hapten diphenylcyclopropenone (DPC). Blood was sampled from patients pre-sensitization (week 0) and at 2, 6 and about 24 weeks after DPC sensitization. About 28 alopecia patients gave blood for TCR sequencing at one to four time points (pre-sensitization, 2, 6 and 24 weeks). General study outcomes and caveats: DPC sensitization did not change the number of TCRs with a frequency above 1 in 1000, and there was no evidence of changes in global repertoire structure. Significantly more large CDR3 similarity clusters were formed by expanded TCRs than by pre-sensitization or healthy control sets, consistent with antigen-driven responses. Because all patients had alopecia, a presumed autoimmune disease, the immune response of the patients might differ from that of healthy individuals. Patch test score correlated positively with the number of PT1 expanded TCRs, reaching significance at thresholds 8, 16 and 32 but not at 4. After repeated subsampling, the strength of the expansion versus patch-test correlation and the threshold at which it became significant changed.

Explained via the paper, the time point label denotes: patch test 1, 2 weeks after DPC sensitization. The sample's treatment or condition label, in plain terms: therapeutic diphenylcyclopropenone sensitization with weekly scalp DPC. At every patch-test visit, the blood draw took place before the patch test was put on. Patients were eligible if aged 18 to 70, diagnosed with alopecia and judged suitable for DPC therapy, and pregnant patients were excluded. Total RNA was extracted from unfractionated whole blood collected in Tempus Blood RNA tubes. Library construction relied on RACE. TCRdb lists the instrument as NextSeq 500. During library preparation, unique molecular identifiers were attached to individual cDNA molecules so that TCRs could be counted quantitatively and reproducibly. For every blood RNA sample, sequencing covered both the TCR alpha and TCR beta chains. The study's processing was this. Samples had a median of 95,638 TCRs, with a range from roughly 23,224 to 700,000. The Decombinator software suite was used to annotate the V, J and CDR3 of the TCR reads. For the PS versus PT1 abundance plots, all samples were subsampled to the same number of TCRs (28,000). Expanded TCRs were defined as absent before sensitization and observed at least eight times at the 2-week time point. TCRdb reprocessed the public reads (quality trimming at Q25 with fastp, clone calling with MiXCR) and kept in-frame beta chains. Entries that share a CDR3 protein sequence are merged under the most common genes and DNA. These V and J calls rely on TCRdb rather than the paper's analysis. The sample has about 340,000 distinct CDR3 sequences on record, under 8% of them singletons. 7% to 10% of the sample is held by the ten biggest clonotypes.

This clonotype was sampled from a woman aged 18-29 years with alopecia areata. Some clones in this sample may be carry-over from other donors' samples. The specimen was whole blood, collected in connection with sensitization to the hapten diphenylcyclopropenone (DPC).

This receptor carries the CDR3 CASSVQTGSGNTIYF. The DNA sequence is TGTGCCAGCAGTGTACAGACGGGATCTGGAAACACCATATATTTT. The rearrangement combines TRBV12-3 or TRBV12-4 with TRBJ1-3, with no confidently assigned D gene. A distance of 12 bases separates the germline ends of V and J, which lose 5 bases and 1 base respectively. Its CDR3 holds 15 amino acids, cysteine through phenylalanine. Solely the CDR3 DNA is kept, with 45 bases framed from the first base.